This T cell receptor (beta chain) was found in a study of blood T cell repertoires in COVID-19. In the authors' workflow: The authors estimated nucleated cell counts from reference gene primer amplification. The protocol was immunoSEQ multiplex PCR, while the TCRdb copy is restricted to in-frame clones and leaves out a portion. The D gene and trimming were derived from the DNA, and the V and J assignments and clone size from that table. The sample has some 150,000 clones, 85% seen once. The trim removed 1 base at V and 7 bases at J, leaving 7 bases unmatched. The CDR3 is made up of 15 amino acids. Germline loops: CDR1 KGHSH, CDR2 LQKENI.

The specimen sequenced was peripheral blood. The receptor's source is a middle-aged man with acute or convalescent COVID-19. This chain joins TRBV18 and TRBJ2-7, with TRBD1 matching over 10 bases. The CDR3 here is CASSPRGQGNWEQYF. CDR3 nucleotides: TGTGCCAGCTCACCACGGGGACAGGGGAATTGGGAGCAGTACTTC.